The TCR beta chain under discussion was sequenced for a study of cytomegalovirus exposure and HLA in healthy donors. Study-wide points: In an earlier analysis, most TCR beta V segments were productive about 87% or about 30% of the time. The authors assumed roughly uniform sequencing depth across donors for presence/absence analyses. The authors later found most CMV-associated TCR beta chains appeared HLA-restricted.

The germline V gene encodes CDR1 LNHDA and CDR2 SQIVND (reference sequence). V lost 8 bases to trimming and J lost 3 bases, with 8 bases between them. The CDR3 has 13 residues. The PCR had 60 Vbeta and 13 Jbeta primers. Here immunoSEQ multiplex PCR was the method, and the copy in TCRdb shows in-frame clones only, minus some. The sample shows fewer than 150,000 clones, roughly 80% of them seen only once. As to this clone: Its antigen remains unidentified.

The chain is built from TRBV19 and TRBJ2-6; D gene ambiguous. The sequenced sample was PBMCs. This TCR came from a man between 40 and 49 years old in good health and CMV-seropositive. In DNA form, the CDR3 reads TGTGCCAGTGCTTCCGGTGGGGCCAACGTCCTGACTTTC. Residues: CASASGGANVLTF.